This is a list of T cell receptor beta chains from one sample in a study of T cell responses to AZD1222 COVID-19 vaccine. Only in-frame clones appear in the TCRdb table, and some are missing; sequencing was by immunoSEQ multiplex PCR. The repertoire includes tens of thousands of clones, roughly nine tenths of them detected once, and roughly 11% sits in the top ten. The sample in question was peripheral blood, obtained 28 days after the second AZD1222 dose. These TCRs come from an adult who received the AZD1222 COVID-19 vaccine. CDR3s leave out the opening cysteine and the closing phenylalanine or tryptophan. A D gene is named only where the DNA matches it firmly.

j_call,v_call,d_call,cdr3_aa
TRBJ1-2,TRBV6-5,-,ASSLTAGGGYT
TRBJ1-6,TRBV6-2/TRBV6-3,TRBD1,ASSDRADSPLH
TRBJ1-1,TRBV5-6,-,ASSWGLDGTEAF
TRBJ1-6,TRBV9,-,ASSVLPVDSPLH
TRBJ2-3,TRBV28,-,ASKGQSTDTQY
TRBJ1-2,TRBV7-2,-,ASSLGHGYRNYGYT
TRBJ1-2,TRBV13,-,AGGGDSGYGYT
TRBJ2-3,TRBV5-1,TRBD1,ASSRTGAPDTQY
TRBJ2-5,TRBV7-8,-,ASSLGLRVRETQY
TRBJ2-5,TRBV25-1,-,ASSESGEGQETQY
TRBJ1-3,TRBV4-2,TRBD1,ASSQGGQFSSGNTIY
TRBJ1-2,TRBV28,-,AGGADGDYGYT
TRBJ2-2,TRBV2,-,ASSEAYLQGDTGELF
TRBJ2-2,TRBV7-9,-,ASSHKLGARVGGTGELF
TRBJ2-2,TRBV5-1,-,ASSWRDSPFAGELF
TRBJ1-5,TRBV20-1,TRBD1,SASIRGLDNQPQH
TRBJ1-2,TRBV18,-,ASSPPQFATSVTRDGYT
TRBJ2-2,TRBV11-2,-,ASSAGNTGELF
TRBJ1-2,TRBV6-5,-,ASVRSGAQGGYT
TRBJ2-7,TRBV7-9,TRBD1,ASSLGDRGLDEQY
TRBJ2-1,TRBV4-2,-,ASSQGGQSYEQF
TRBJ2-7,TRBV6-1,TRBD1,ASSEWTGLDEQY